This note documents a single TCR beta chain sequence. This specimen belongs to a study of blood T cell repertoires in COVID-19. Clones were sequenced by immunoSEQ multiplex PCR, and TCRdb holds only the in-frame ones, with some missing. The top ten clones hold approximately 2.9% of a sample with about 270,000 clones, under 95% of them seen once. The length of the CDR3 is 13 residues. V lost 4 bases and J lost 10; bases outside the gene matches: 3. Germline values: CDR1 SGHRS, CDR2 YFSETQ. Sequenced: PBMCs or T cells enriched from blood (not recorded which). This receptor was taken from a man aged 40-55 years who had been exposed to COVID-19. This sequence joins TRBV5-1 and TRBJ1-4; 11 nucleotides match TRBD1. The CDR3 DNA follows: TGCGCCAGCAGCGGGGGACAGGGGGGAAAACTGTTTTTT. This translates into CASSGGQGGKLFF.